These 4 T cell receptor beta chains share one sample of origin, sequenced in a study of blood T cell repertoires in COVID-19. Sequenced by immunoSEQ multiplex PCR; TCRdb stores in-frame clones only, minus some. Altogether about 48,000 clones are present, approximately 81% being singletons, with the ten largest covering approximately 5.6%. The sequenced material came from peripheral blood. These receptors were collected from a woman in her sixties or seventies with acute or convalescent COVID-19.

The V gene is TRBV5-5, the J gene TRBJ2-1; 11 positions agree with TRBD2. Germline V gene sequence: CDR1 SGHKS, CDR2 YYEKEE (reference sequence). This CDR3 is 16 amino acids long. V lost 3 bases and J lost 7; bases outside the gene matches: 9. The CDR3 loop reads CASSSRLAGMRNEQFF. The CDR3, as DNA: TGTGCCAGCAGCTCACGACTAGCGGGAATGAGGAATGAGCAGTTCTTC.

This chain uses TRBV13 with TRBJ1-1; TRBD1 might be the D (6 bases). The CDR3 consists of 16 residues. Germline V gene data show CDR1 as PRHDT and CDR2 as FYEKMQ (reference sequence). V was pared by 6 bases and J by 0 bases, with 17 bases between. The CDR3 loop reads CASSRGTVLMNTEAFF. The CDR3 region has the DNA TGTGCCAGCAGTAGGGGGACGGTACTTATGAACACTGAAGCTTTCTTT.

The rearrangement joins TRBV11-2 to TRBJ2-2, with 11 nucleotides matching TRBD2. The CDR3 loop spans 16 amino acids. The trim removed 8 bases at V and 0 bases at J, leaving 5 bases unmatched. Germline assignment: CDR1 SGHAT and CDR2 FQNNGV. The CDR3 region is CASGNSGGANTGELFF. CDR3 coding DNA: TGTGCCAGCGGGAATAGCGGGGGGGCGAACACCGGGGAGCTGTTTTTT.

This clone was detected once. The chain combines TRBV12-3 or TRBV12-4 with TRBJ1-2, with unresolved D. CDR3 length: 12 residues. Trimming left V 7 bases short and J 8 bases short, with 14 bases between. DNA of the CDR3: TGTGCCAGCACCACCGGTAGTTGGGGCTACACCTTC. Its protein is CASTTGSWGYTF.